This TCR beta chain was documented in a study of human T cells and chemical hapten exposure. Study summary: The sensitizing agent was 2% DPC, placed on about 2 cm by about 2 cm of upper inner arm skin. Patients received weekly diphenylcyclopropenone doses to the scalp throughout the roughly 24-week study. Across samples, TCR yields varied, mostly owing to small differences in pooled library volumes.

Time point specified: patch test 1, 2 weeks after DPC sensitization. Treatment specified: therapeutic diphenylcyclopropenone sensitization with weekly scalp DPC. The study extracted total RNA from unfractionated whole blood. TCRdb analysed the RACE reads with MiXCR anew, one entry per CDR3 protein. The sample lists some 50,000 distinct CDR3 sequences; 9% to 9.5% were seen once. This clonotype has a count of ten or more. The sequences come from whole blood, collected in connection with sensitization to the hapten diphenylcyclopropenone (DPC). The sequence was collected from a woman aged 40-49 years with alopecia areata. Some clones in this sample may be carry-over from other donors' samples.

In DNA form, the CDR3 reads TGTGCCAGCAGACCGACAGCGTCGGAAAAACTGTTTTTT. Amino acid sequence: CASRPTASEKLFF. V gene TRBV6-2 or TRBV6-3 combines with J gene TRBJ1-4, with TRBD1 as a possible D gene (5 bases). Germline assignment: CDR1 MNHEY and CDR2 SVGEGT. The V and J ends lost 6 bases and 8 bases respectively, with 13 bases between them. The CDR3 consists of 13 residues.